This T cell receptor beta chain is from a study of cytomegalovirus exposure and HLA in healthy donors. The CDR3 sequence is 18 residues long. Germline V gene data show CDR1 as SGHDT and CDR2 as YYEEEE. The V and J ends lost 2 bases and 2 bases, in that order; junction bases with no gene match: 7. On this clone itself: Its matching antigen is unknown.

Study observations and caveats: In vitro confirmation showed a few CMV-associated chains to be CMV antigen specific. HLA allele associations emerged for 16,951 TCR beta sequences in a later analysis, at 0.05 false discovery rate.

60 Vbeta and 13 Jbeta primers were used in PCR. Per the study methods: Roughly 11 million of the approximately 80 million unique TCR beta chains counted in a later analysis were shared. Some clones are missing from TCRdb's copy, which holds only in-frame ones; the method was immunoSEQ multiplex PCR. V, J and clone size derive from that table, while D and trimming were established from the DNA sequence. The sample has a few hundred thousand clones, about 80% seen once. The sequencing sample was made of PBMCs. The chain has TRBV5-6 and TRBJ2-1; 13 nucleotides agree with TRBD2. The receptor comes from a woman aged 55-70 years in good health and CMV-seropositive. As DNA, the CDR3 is TGTGCCAGCAGCTTAGGACTAGCGGGGGAAGGGCCCTACAATGAGCAGTTCTTC. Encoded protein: CASSLGLAGEGPYNEQFF.